This T cell receptor beta chain was obtained from a study of glioma-infiltrating T cells. Overall study findings and caveats: CDR3 overlap between tissue and blood was very small. Gliomas, especially low-grade, showed above-expected tissue-blood divergence; non-neoplastic patients showed below.

There are 11 residues in the CDR3. V was shortened by 1 base and J by 3 bases, with 4 bases between the two germline ends. Germline assignment: CDR1 SQVTM and CDR2 ANQGSEA. The iRepertoire nested amplicon-rescue multiplex PCR amplified TCR alpha and beta CDR3s from RNA. Tissue mRNA or PBMC total RNA, 100-400 ng, went into one-step reverse transcription and amplification. In TCRdb, the multiplex PCR reads were re-called with MiXCR into one record per CDR3 protein. The table has around 190,000 distinct CDR3 sequences, around 40% seen once. This clonotype was picked up many times. Its antigen is unidentified.

The clonotype originates from a human donor with low-grade glioma or glioblastoma, undergoing nonglioma brain surgery, or in good health (not recorded which). The chain uses TRBV29-1 and TRBJ2-7; D is undetermined. Material for sequencing was glioma tissue, nonneoplastic brain tissue, or PBMCs (not recorded which). Written as DNA, the CDR3 is TGCAGCGTTGAAGGCAGCTACGAGCAGTACTTC. The encoded protein is CSVEGSYEQYF.